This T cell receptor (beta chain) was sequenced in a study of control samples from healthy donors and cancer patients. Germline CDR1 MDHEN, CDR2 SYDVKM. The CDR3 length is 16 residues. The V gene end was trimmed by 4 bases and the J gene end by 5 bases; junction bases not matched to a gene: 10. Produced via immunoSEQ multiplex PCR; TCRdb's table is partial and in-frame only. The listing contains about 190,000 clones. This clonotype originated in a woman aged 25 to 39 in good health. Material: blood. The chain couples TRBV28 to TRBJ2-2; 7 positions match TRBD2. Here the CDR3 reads CASSSVGGGLTGELFF. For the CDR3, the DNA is TGTGCCAGCAGTTCTGTTGGCGGGGGTTTGACCGGGGAGCTGTTTTTT.